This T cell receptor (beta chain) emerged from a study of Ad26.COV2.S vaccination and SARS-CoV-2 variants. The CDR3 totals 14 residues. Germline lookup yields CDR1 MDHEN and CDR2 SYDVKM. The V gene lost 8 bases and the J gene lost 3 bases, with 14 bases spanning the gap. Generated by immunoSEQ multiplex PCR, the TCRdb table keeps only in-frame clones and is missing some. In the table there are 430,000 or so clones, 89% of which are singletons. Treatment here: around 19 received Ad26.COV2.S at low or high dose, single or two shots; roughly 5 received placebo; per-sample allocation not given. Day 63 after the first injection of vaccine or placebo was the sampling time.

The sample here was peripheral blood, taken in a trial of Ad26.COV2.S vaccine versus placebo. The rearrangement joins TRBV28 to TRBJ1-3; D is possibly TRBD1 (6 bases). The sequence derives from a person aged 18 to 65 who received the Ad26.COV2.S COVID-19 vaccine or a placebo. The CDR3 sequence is CASGTAGVGNTIYF. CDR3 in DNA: TGTGCCAGCGGGACCGCAGGGGTTGGAAACACCATATATTTT.